The rows below give T cell receptor beta chains drawn from one sample of a study of blood T cell repertoires in COVID-19. Method: immunoSEQ multiplex PCR; TCRdb's copy keeps in-frame clones and lacks some. The repertoire consists of a few hundred thousand clones, with 80% to 85% occurring once and the leading ten covering 4.5% to 5.5%. Sequencing was performed on peripheral blood. Source of these receptors: a woman between 55 and 75 years old who had recovered from COVID-19. Both conserved end residues are part of each CDR3. The D gene is left open where the match is weak. Some rows have no size entry. The others give once, few or many, or a class for an expanded clone.

CDR3 length,clone size,J gene,D gene,V gene,CDR3 protein,CDR3 DNA
13,.,TRBJ2-3,.,TRBV4-3,CASSQDRTDTQYF,TGCGCCAGCAGCCAAGATCGGACAGATACGCAGTATTTT
11,.,TRBJ1-3,.,TRBV6-5,CASSLGNTIYF,TGTGCCAGCAGCCTAGGAAACACCATATATTTT
15,.,TRBJ2-7,TRBD1,TRBV5-6,CASSFDLWDRGEQYF,TGTGCCAGCAGCTTTGACCTCTGGGACAGGGGCGAGCAGTACTTC
15,few,TRBJ2-2,.,TRBV28,CASSLSQGNTGELFF,TGTGCCAGCAGTTTATCTCAGGGCAACACCGGGGAGCTGTTTTTT
16,.,TRBJ1-5,TRBD1,TRBV18,CASSPSGTGKNQPQHF,TGTGCCAGCTCACCCTCCGGGACAGGGAAAAATCAGCCCCAGCATTTT
16,.,TRBJ1-4,.,TRBV4-1,CASSQARSGSNEKLFF,TGCGCCAGCAGCCAAGCCCGGTCAGGGTCTAATGAAAAACTGTTTTTT
16,few,TRBJ1-6,.,TRBV2,CASSGGRVGNNSPLHF,TGTGCCAGCAGTGGGGGCCGGGTTGGCAATAATTCACCCCTCCACTTT
13,.,TRBJ2-5,.,TRBV5-1,CASSLTGPETQYF,TGCGCCAGCAGCTTGACAGGGCCAGAGACCCAGTACTTC
14,.,TRBJ1-1,.,TRBV6-5,CASSSPGRGTEAFF,TGTGCCAGCAGTTCCCCTGGGCGGGGCACTGAAGCTTTCTTT
14,.,TRBJ2-2,TRBD1,TRBV7-3,CASSGQGNTGELFF,TGTGCCAGCAGCGGACAGGGCAACACCGGGGAGCTGTTTTTT
18,.,TRBJ2-5,.,TRBV15,CATSTRRGGALGGETQYF,TGTGCCACCAGCACCCGCCGAGGGGGGGCATTGGGAGGAGAGACCCAGTACTTC
15,once,TRBJ1-2,.,TRBV6-5,CASSYAGRSLFRYTF,TGTGCCAGCAGTTACGCAGGCAGGTCTCTGTTTCGCTACACCTTC
15,.,TRBJ2-2,.,TRBV19,CASSPQYTNTGELFF,TGTGCCAGTAGCCCACAGTATACGAACACCGGGGAGCTGTTTTTT
15,.,TRBJ1-5,TRBD1,TRBV5-8,CASRSWTGVGQPQHF,TGTGCCAGCAGGAGTTGGACAGGGGTAGGTCAGCCCCAGCATTTT
12,.,TRBJ2-7,.,TRBV7-3,CASSQGGNEQYF,TGTGCCAGCAGCCAAGGGGGAAACGAGCAGTACTTC
13,.,TRBJ1-1,.,TRBV11-3,CASSETGNTEAFF,TGTGCCAGCAGCGAGACGGGGAACACTGAAGCTTTCTTT
15,.,TRBJ1-2,TRBD1,TRBV11-2,CASSLGSGTGYGYTF,TGTGCCAGCAGCTTAGGGAGCGGGACAGGGTATGGCTACACCTTC
16,.,TRBJ2-2,TRBD2,TRBV4-2,CASSQVLAGDTGELFF,TGTGCCAGCAGCCAAGTACTAGCGGGGGACACCGGGGAGCTGTTTTTT
15,.,TRBJ2-4,.,TRBV4-3,CASSHRQVFKNIQYF,TGCGCCAGCAGCCACAGACAGGTATTCAAAAACATTCAGTACTTC
14,.,TRBJ2-5,TRBD2,TRBV19,CATTESQRGYIQYF,TGTGCCACCACGGAATCCCAGCGGGGGTACATCCAGTACTTC
14,.,TRBJ2-3,.,TRBV7-9,CASSFGGATDTQYF,TGTGCCAGCAGCTTTGGGGGGGCCACAGATACGCAGTATTTT
13,.,TRBJ1-2,.,TRBV7-2,CASRADKKYGYTF,TGTGCCAGCAGAGCCGACAAGAAATATGGCTACACCTTC
15,.,TRBJ2-5,TRBD2,TRBV9,CASSGTSGGDETQYF,TGTGCCAGCAGCGGGACTAGCGGGGGGGATGAGACCCAGTACTTC
16,once,TRBJ1-2,.,TRBV10-3,CAISEDLLRANYGYTF,TGTGCCATCAGTGAAGACCTCCTGAGAGCGAACTATGGCTACACCTTC
18,few,TRBJ1-5,TRBD1,TRBV6-1,CASSEPGQGNSGNQPQHF,TGTGCCAGCAGTGAACCGGGACAGGGTAATAGCGGCAATCAGCCCCAGCATTTT
16,.,TRBJ1-2,TRBD1,TRBV30,CAWSASGTGEAYGYTF,TGTGCCTGGAGCGCGTCCGGGACAGGGGAGGCGTATGGCTACACCTTC
14,.,TRBJ2-3,.,TRBV7-9,CASRNRAVYDTQYF,TGTGCCAGCAGAAACAGGGCAGTTTACGATACGCAGTATTTT
17,.,TRBJ1-6,TRBD1,TRBV4-1,CASSQVPRGAYNSPLHF,TGCGCCAGCAGCCAAGTGCCCAGGGGGGCATATAATTCACCCCTCCACTTT
14,many,TRBJ2-2,.,TRBV19,CASSDGGNTGELFF,TGTGCCAGTAGCGACGGGGGGAACACCGGGGAGCTGTTTTTT
15,.,TRBJ1-2,.,TRBV18,CASSRSTLADYGYTF,TGTGCCAGCTCACGTTCTACCTTAGCGGACTATGGCTACACCTTC
15,once,TRBJ1-4,.,TRBV5-5,CASSLAFSGGEKLFF,TGTGCCAGCAGCTTAGCTTTTTCGGGGGGTGAAAAACTGTTTTTT
13,.,TRBJ2-7,.,TRBV19,CASSSGNPYEQYF,TGTGCCAGTAGTTCGGGAAACCCCTACGAGCAGTACTTC
13,.,TRBJ2-7,.,TRBV15,CATSSVGQYEQYF,TGTGCCACCAGCAGTGTGGGGCAGTACGAGCAGTACTTC
15,few,TRBJ1-2,.,TRBV7-8,CASSSAARGWGGYTF,TGTGCCAGCAGCTCCGCTGCCAGGGGATGGGGTGGCTACACCTTC
14,.,TRBJ1-4,.,TRBV30,CAWRQYRTNEKLFF,TGTGCCTGGAGACAGTATCGGACTAATGAAAAACTGTTTTTT